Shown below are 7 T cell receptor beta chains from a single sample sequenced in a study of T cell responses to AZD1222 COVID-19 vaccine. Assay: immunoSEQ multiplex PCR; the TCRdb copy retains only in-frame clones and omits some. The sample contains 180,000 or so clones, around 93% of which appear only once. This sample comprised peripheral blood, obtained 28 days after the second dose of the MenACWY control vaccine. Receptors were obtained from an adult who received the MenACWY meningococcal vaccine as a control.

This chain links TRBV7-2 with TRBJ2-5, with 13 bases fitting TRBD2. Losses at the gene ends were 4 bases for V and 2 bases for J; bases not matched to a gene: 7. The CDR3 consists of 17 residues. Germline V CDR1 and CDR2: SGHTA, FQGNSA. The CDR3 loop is CASSSAPGLAGQETQYF. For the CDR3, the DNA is TGTGCCAGCAGCTCCGCCCCGGGACTAGCGGGGCAAGAGACCCAGTACTTC.

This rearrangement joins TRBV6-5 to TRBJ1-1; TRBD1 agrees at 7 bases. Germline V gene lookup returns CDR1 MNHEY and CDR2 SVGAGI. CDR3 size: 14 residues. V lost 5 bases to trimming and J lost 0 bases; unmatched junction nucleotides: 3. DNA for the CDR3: TGTGCCAGCAGTCGGGACAGCATGAACACTGAAGCTTTCTTT. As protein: CASSRDSMNTEAFF.

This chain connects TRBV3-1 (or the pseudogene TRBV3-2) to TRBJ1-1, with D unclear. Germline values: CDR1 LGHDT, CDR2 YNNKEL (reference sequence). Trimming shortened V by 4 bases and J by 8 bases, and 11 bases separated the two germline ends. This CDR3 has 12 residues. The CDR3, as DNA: TGTGCCAGCAGCCGGCCGGGAACGGAAGCTTTCTTT. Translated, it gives CASSRPGTEAFF.

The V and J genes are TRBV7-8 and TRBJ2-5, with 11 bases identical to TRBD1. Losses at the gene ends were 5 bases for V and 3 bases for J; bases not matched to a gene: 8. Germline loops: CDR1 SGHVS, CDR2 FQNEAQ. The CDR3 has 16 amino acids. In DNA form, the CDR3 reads TGTGCCAGCAGCCCCCGGACAGGGGGCCGAGAAGAGACCCAGTACTTC. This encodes CASSPRTGGREETQYF.

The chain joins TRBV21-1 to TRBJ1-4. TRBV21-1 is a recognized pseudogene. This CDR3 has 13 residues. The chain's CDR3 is CAPKRAPSEKLFF. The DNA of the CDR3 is TGTGCCCCGAAGAGGGCCCCATCTGAAAAACTGTTTTTT.

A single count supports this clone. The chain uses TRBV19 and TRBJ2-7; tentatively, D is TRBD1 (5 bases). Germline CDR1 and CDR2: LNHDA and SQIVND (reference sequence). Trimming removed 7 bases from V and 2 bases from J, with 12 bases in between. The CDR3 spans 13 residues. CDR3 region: CASKGPAAYEQYF. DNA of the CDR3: TGTGCCAGTAAGGGGCCGGCTGCCTACGAGCAGTACTTC.

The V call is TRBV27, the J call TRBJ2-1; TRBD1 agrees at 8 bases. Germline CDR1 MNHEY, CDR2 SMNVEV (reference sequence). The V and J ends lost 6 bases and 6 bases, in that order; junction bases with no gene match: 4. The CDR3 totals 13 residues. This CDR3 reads CASRDRGRNEQFF. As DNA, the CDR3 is TGTGCCAGCAGAGACAGGGGTCGCAATGAGCAGTTCTTC.